Detailed here is one T cell receptor beta chain. CDR1 is GTSNPN and CDR2 is SVGIG in the germline V gene (reference sequence). CDR3 size: 14 residues. The V end was cut by 4 bases, the J end by 2 bases, with 13 bases between. The method was immunoSEQ multiplex PCR; TCRdb's version includes in-frame clones alone and lacks a portion of them. The sample consists of 65,000 to 90,000 clones, 85% to 90% of them appearing once. These data are taken from a study of OX40 agonist ivuxolimab in advanced cancers. Study at large: An agonistic anti-OX40 (CD134) antibody, ivuxolimab, was used to treat the patients. Each dose-escalation patient presented with hepatocellular carcinoma, melanoma, renal cell or head and neck cancer.

The sequence derives from an adult with an advanced solid tumor such as melanoma, head and neck, liver or kidney cancer. The sequenced sample was CD4+ or CD8+ T cells sorted from blood, obtained in a trial of the OX40 agonist ivuxolimab. The rearrangement joins TRBV30 to TRBJ2-3; possible D gene TRBD1, 6 bases. The CDR3 sequence: CAWTRDTNTDTQYF. The CDR3 DNA reads as TGTGCCTGGACCCGGGACACCAACACAGATACGCAGTATTTT.